This record covers a single T cell receptor (beta chain). The CDR3 is 14 amino acids. Germline values: CDR1 SGHRS, CDR2 YFSETQ. Between the trimmed V and J ends, which lost 3 bases and 0 bases, there was a span of 4 bases. Patients from Seattle were sampled longitudinally, starting during active infection. The sample originates from a study of blood T cell repertoires in COVID-19. The wider study: Nucleic acid was either cDNA or gDNA, and it came from T cells, B-cell-depleted T cells, or PBMCs.

As handled by the study authors: Reference gene primer amplification gave estimated nucleated cell counts. Measured with immunoSEQ multiplex PCR; TCRdb has only the in-frame clones, and not every one. From that table come the V and J calls and clone size; the DNA was used to work out D and trimming. The table has roughly 440,000 clones, 88% seen once. The chain has TRBV5-1 and TRBJ1-6; D call uncertain. The source is a woman between 45 and 60 years old with COVID-19, enrolled during active disease. Sample: peripheral blood. In DNA form, the CDR3 reads TGCGCCAGCAGCTCGAGCTCCTATAATTCACCCCTCCACTTT. This gives the protein CASSSSSYNSPLHF.